This TCR beta chain is drawn from a study of shared clonotypes between healthy human individuals. Overall study: The cohort comprised a couple of women and a few men. Their ages spanned 18 to 49 years. Study findings and constraints: The authors expected sequencing depth to affect clonotype sharing among donors.

Scientists sequenced DNA from unsorted PBMC on ten immunoSEQ deep assay plates. The table came from immunoSEQ multiplex PCR; TCRdb's copy has only in-frame clones and leaves some out. The table includes fewer than 700,000 clones, 70% to 80% detected once. Those who donated, Caucasian adults without exception, all lived in Nashville, Tennessee. Per the germline V gene, CDR1 is SGHRS and CDR2 is YFSETQ. The CDR3 totals 14 residues. Trimming removed 3 bases from V and 7 bases from J; junction bases left unmatched: 10. Details on this clone: What it binds is not known.

The sequence derives from a woman aged 40 to 50 in good health. Some clones in this sample may be carry-over from other donors' samples. The specimen was PBMCs. This rearrangement joins TRBV5-1 to TRBJ2-7; TRBD1 aligns across 7 bases. CDR3 loop: CASSYRQGPREQYF. CDR3 nucleotide sequence: TGCGCCAGCAGCTACCGACAGGGTCCGCGGGAGCAGTACTTC.